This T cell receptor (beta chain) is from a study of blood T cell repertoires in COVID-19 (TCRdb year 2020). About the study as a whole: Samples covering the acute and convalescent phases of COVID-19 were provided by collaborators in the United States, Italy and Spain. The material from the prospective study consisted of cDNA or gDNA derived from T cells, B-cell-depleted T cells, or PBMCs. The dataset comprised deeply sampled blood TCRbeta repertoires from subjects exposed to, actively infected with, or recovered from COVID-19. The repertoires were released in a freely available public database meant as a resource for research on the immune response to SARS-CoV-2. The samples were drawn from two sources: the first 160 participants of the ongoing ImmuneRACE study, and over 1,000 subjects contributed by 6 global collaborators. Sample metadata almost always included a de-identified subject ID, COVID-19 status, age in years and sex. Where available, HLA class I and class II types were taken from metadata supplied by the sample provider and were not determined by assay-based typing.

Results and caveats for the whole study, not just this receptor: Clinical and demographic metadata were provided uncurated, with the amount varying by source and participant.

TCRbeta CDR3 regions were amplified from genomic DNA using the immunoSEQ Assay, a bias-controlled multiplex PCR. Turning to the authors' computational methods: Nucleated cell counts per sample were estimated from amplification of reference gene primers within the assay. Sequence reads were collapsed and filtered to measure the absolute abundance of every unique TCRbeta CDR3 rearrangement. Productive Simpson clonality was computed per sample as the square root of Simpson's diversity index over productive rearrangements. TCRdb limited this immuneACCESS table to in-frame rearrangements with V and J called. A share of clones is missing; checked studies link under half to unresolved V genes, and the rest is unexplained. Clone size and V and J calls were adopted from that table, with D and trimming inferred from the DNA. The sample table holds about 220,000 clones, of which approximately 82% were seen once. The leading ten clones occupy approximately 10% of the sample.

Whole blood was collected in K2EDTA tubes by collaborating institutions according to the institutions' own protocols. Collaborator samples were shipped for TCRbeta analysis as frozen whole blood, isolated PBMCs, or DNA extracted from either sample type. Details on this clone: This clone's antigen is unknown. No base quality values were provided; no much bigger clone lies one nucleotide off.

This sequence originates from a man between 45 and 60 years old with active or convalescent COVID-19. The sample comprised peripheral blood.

The CDR3 protein: CASRRRTGGAGTEAFF. DNA sequence: TGCGCCAGCAGGCGAAGGACAGGGGGCGCGGGCACTGAAGCTTTCTTT. The V and J genes are TRBV5-1 and TRBJ1-1; 11 bases in between match TRBD1. The CDR3 numbers 16 residues from cysteine through phenylalanine. Only CDR3 DNA remains: 48 bases, in frame from the first base. The germline V gene specifies SGHRS as CDR1 and YFSETQ as CDR2. The V end gives up 5 bases and the J end 4 bases, leaving 10 bases in the junction not matched to a gene.